This T cell receptor beta chain was sequenced during a study of T cell responses to AZD1222 COVID-19 vaccine. The study, taken as a whole, reports: After the peak T cell response, and only then, were repertoires sampled. Distributed over spike, vaccine-associated CD4 TCRs predominated at 160-218 and 743-854.

Some clones are missing from TCRdb's copy, which holds only in-frame ones; the method was immunoSEQ multiplex PCR. The sample lists over 120,000 clones, 93% seen once, with 4.5% to 5.5% in the top ten. The germline CDR1 and CDR2 sequences are MNHEY and SMNVEV (reference sequence). CDR3 length equals 14 residues. Trimming removed 5 bases from V and 6 bases from J, with 16 bases in between. A remark on this clone: Its specificity is unknown.

The receptor comes from an adult in good health. The chain joins TRBV27 to TRBJ1-1, with a possible D match to TRBD1 (6 bases). The sequencing here drew on peripheral blood, taken on day 0 of AZD1222 vaccination. CDR3 amino acids: CASSPNRRGAEAFF. The CDR3 coding sequence is TGTGCCAGCAGTCCCAACCGCAGGGGAGCTGAAGCTTTCTTT.